This T cell receptor beta chain was sequenced for a study of patients and donors after allogeneic stem cell transplantation. This clonotype was detected many times. From germline, CDR1 is DFQATT and CDR2 SNEGSKA (reference sequence). Trimming left V 0 bases short and J 1 base short, with 13 bases between. The CDR3 is made up of 15 amino acids. MiXCR was run by TCRdb on the RT-PCR reads, yielding one entry per CDR3 protein. The sample contains about 960,000 distinct CDR3 sequences, around 17% of which appear only once. This chain uses TRBV20-1 with TRBJ2-7; D unresolved. Sequenced: blood, either unsorted or a sorted T cell fraction (not recorded which). This clonotype was sampled from a human donor who was either an allogeneic HSCT recipient or a stem cell or donor lymphocyte infusion donor (not recorded which). It is not recorded whose cells these are; they may come from a transplant donor. As DNA, the CDR3 is TGCAGTGCTAGAGATCCTGCGAAGACTTCCTACGAGCAGTACTTC. Translated, it gives CSARDPAKTSYEQYF.